This T cell receptor beta chain was obtained from a study of T cell responses to AZD1222 COVID-19 vaccine (dated by TCRdb to the early 2020s). Regarding the research as a whole: A total of more than 230 trial participants underwent TCR sequencing, of whom under 220 had received two doses of AZD1222 and approximately 26 had received two doses of the MenACWY control vaccine. Enrollment into the trials was organized by age into subgroups of 18-55, 56-69 and 70-plus years, and those subgroups contained about 160, 30 and 59 TCR-sequenced participants, respectively.

In light of the paper, this sample's time point label describes: about 28 days (+/-7) after the second vaccine dose. Because spike-specific TCR depth and breadth did not differ between the two schedules, AZD1222 recipients who got a second dose at roughly 4 weeks were pooled with those who got a second dose at roughly 12 weeks. Samples from vaccinated people were obtained from the UK trials COV001 and COV002, which included a single-blind randomized controlled phase 2/3 trial of AZD1222 (ChAdOx1 nCoV-19) in healthy adults. For TCRbeta chain sequencing, PBMC samples from trial participants were taken at day 0 and at day 28 after the second dose. The CDR3 regions of human TCRbeta chains were analyzed by immunosequencing. For the original study's pipeline: Repertoire TCRs were matched against a reference library of SARS-CoV-2-specific TCRs generated with the MIRA antigen-specificity platform. Breadth meant the fraction of unique TCRs that were SARS-CoV-2-associated, whereas depth meant the fraction of total T cells that were SARS-CoV-2-associated. Using the MIRA data, each spike-specific TCR was assigned both to the spike region to which the TCR was reactive and to a CD4 or CD8 class. Log10-transformed breadth and depth values were compared by one-way ANOVA with Sidak's multiple comparisons tests. TCRdb carries this immuneACCESS record with in-frame sequences only. Its versions omit some clonotypes, under half of them owing to an unresolved V gene in the studies checked, with the rest unexplained. The DNA gave D and trimming, while V, J and clone size come from that table. For this sample the table gives about 75,000 clones, of which around 87% were detected only once. The ten largest clones add up to around 19% of the sample.

As concerns this clone: Its antigen is still unknown. No base quality information exists; no much larger clone differs at one position.

Here is what the overall study found, with its caveats: Epitopes outside the regions mutated in the B.1.351 and B.1.1.7 variants were reportedly recognized by nearly half of the unique spike-specific TCRs. After two AZD1222 doses, spike-specific TCR breadth and depth were significantly higher than at day 0 and than in MenACWY recipients. Vaccine-associated CD4 TCRs spanned the whole spike protein, with dominant responses in regions 160-218 and 743-854. The 56-69-year group was small, and its depth increase did not reach significance, likely because of low power. Participants were mostly white British and included more females than males, and it was suggested by the authors that clonal diversity may have been underestimated. Only five to seven AZD1222 recipients were SARS-CoV-2 seropositive at baseline, limiting conclusions about previously exposed vaccinees. Because no day 14 peak-response samples were available, repertoires were characterized only after the peak T cell response.

This receptor was identified in an adult who received the AZD1222 COVID-19 vaccine. This specimen consisted of peripheral blood, obtained 28 days after the second AZD1222 dose.

The sequence in DNA is TGTGCCAGCAGCCCGGCGGTCTTGAGCACAGATACGCAGTATTTT. Protein translation: CASSPAVLSTDTQYF. Rearrangement joined TRBV7-2 to TRBJ2-3; the D gene remains uncertain. Its CDR3 holds 15 amino acids, cysteine through phenylalanine. Just the 45-base CDR3 DNA is kept, in frame starting at base 1. Trimming takes 5 bases from V and 0 bases from J, and the germline ends sit 12 bases apart. The CDR1 and CDR2 encoded by the germline V gene are SGHTA and FQGNSA.